This TCR beta chain was sequenced in a study of OX40 agonist ivuxolimab in advanced cancers. Study findings and constraints: More expanded clones were seen, on average, in CD8+ T cells than in CD4+. No determination was made of the antigen specificity of the expanded peripheral T cells. Low normalized T-cell clonal expansion was also seen in some nonresponders.

Concerning this clone itself: Antigen unknown.

Generated by immunoSEQ multiplex PCR, the TCRdb table keeps only in-frame clones and is missing some. The sample lists tens of thousands of clones, about 90% seen once, with about 30% in the top ten. Trimming stripped 0 bases from V and 7 bases from J, with 9 bases between. This CDR3 has 13 amino acids. Germline V gives CDR1 MNHNS, CDR2 SASEGT. The sequence derives from an adult with an advanced solid tumor such as melanoma, head and neck, liver or kidney cancer. This chain joins TRBV6-1 and TRBJ1-1; no firm D call. The sequences come from CD4+ or CD8+ T cells sorted from blood, collected in a trial of the OX40 agonist ivuxolimab. The CDR3 protein is CASSEATLYEAFF. In DNA, the CDR3 is TGTGCCAGCAGTGAAGCGACTCTATATGAAGCTTTCTTT.